A single sample is the source of the 27 T cell receptor beta chains below, sequenced in a study of lymphopenia after photon versus proton radiotherapy. TCRdb keeps only in-frame clones here, not all; method: immunoSEQ multiplex PCR. The sample consists of about 45,000 clones, over 75% of them appearing once. Material: peripheral blood, obtained from a patient treated with photon-based radiotherapy. The receptors come from a man aged 35 to 55 with gastric cancer.

This chain joins TRBV5-1 and TRBJ2-7; 9 nucleotides agree with TRBD1. This CDR3 contains 15 residues. Unmatched junction bases numbered 3, after V lost 2 bases and J lost 0 bases. Looked up from germline, CDR1 is SGHRS and CDR2 is YFSETQ. The CDR3 spells CASSFGQGSSYEQYF. The CDR3, as DNA: TGCGCCAGCAGCTTTGGACAGGGGAGCTCCTACGAGCAGTACTTC.

CDR3 amino acids: CASSLGGGNEQFF. The CDR3 DNA follows: TGTGCCAGCAGCTTAGGAGGGGGCAATGAGCAGTTCTTC. The chain has TRBV7-9 and TRBJ2-1, with D tentatively TRBD1 (6 bases). CDR1 SEHNR and CDR2 FQNEAQ come from the germline V gene (reference sequence). V was trimmed by 1 base and J by 6 bases, leaving 7 bases between them. CDR3 length equals 13 residues.

V gene TRBV30 combines with J gene TRBJ2-6; possible D gene TRBD2, 6 bases. Germline-derived CDR1 and CDR2 are GTSNPN and SVGIG (reference sequence). V lost 2 bases and J 0 bases, leaving 8 bases between the germline ends. This CDR3 is built from 15 residues. The CDR3 nucleotides are TGTGCCTGGAGTCGGGACTCCTCTGGGGCCAACGTCCTGACTTTC. Protein: CAWSRDSSGANVLTF.

The rearrangement joins TRBV7-2 to TRBJ1-5; possible D gene TRBD1, 6 bases. V was clipped by 5 bases and J by 8 bases, with 16 bases between them. Germline CDR1 and CDR2: SGHTA and FQGNSA. The CDR3 sequence is 14 residues long. The CDR3 region has the DNA TGTGCCAGCAGCCGTAGCAGGGGTCTGGAGCCCCAGCATTTT. Its translation is CASSRSRGLEPQHF.

This clone was observed a single time. The chain combines TRBV7-9 with TRBJ1-1; TRBD1 might be the D (6 bases). V dropped 5 bases and J dropped 4 bases, with 11 bases sitting between them. Looked up from germline, CDR1 is SEHNR and CDR2 is FQNEAQ (reference sequence). This CDR3 is 13 amino acids long. The CDR3 sequence: CASSAQGGTEAFF. The CDR3 coding sequence is TGTGCCAGCAGCGCCCAAGGGGGCACTGAAGCTTTCTTT.

The V call is TRBV27, the J call TRBJ1-2; 9 bases align to TRBD1. Germline lookup yields CDR1 MNHEY and CDR2 SMNVEV (reference sequence). V was clipped by 7 bases and J by 7 bases; unmatched bases: 10. The CDR3 totals 14 residues. The CDR3 loop is CASTPGTGFFGYTF. The CDR3 nucleotides read TGTGCCAGCACCCCCGGGACAGGGTTCTTTGGCTACACCTTC.

The chain employs TRBV5-1 and TRBJ2-1, with D possibly matching TRBD2 (5 bases). The ends were cut back, 5 bases at V and 0 bases at J, with 15 bases in the middle. Germline CDR1 is SGHRS and CDR2 is YFSETQ. The CDR3 runs 16 residues. The CDR3 DNA reads TGCGCCAGCAGGACTGACCGGGGAAGCTCCTACAATGAGCAGTTCTTC. It translates to CASRTDRGSSYNEQFF.

This chain uses TRBV25-1 with TRBJ1-6; tentative D call: TRBD1 (6 bases). The germline gives CDR1 MGHDK, CDR2 SYGVNS. Trimming took off 4 bases at V and 6 bases at J, with 13 bases between the two ends. The CDR3 is made up of 15 amino acids. CDR3 bases: TGTGCCAGCAGTGCCCTGGGGGCAGGTAATTCACCCCTCCACTTT. This sequence encodes CASSALGAGNSPLHF.

This clone came up once. This rearrangement joins TRBV7-2 to TRBJ2-3, with 11 bases aligning to TRBD2. The ends lost 1 base at V and 4 bases at J; junction bases unmatched: 4. Germline lookup yields CDR1 SGHTA and CDR2 FQGNSA. CDR3 length equals 16 residues. In DNA form, the CDR3 reads TGTGCCAGCAGCTTAGACCTAGCGGGGGGACCAGATACGCAGTATTTT. Protein product: CASSLDLAGGPDTQYF.

The chain employs TRBV11-2 and TRBJ1-4, with TRBD1 as a possible D gene (6 bases). This CDR3 has 14 amino acids. Trimming stripped 5 bases from V and 0 bases from J, with 7 bases between. CDR1 SGHAT and CDR2 FQNNGV come from the germline V gene. The chain's CDR3 is CASSPGATNEKLFF. The CDR3 coding sequence is TGTGCCAGCAGCCCAGGGGCAACTAATGAAAAACTGTTTTTT.

The V gene is TRBV7-8, the J gene TRBJ2-3; no firm D call. Trimming shortened V by 5 bases and J by 0 bases, and 9 bases separated the two germline ends. The CDR3 runs 14 residues. From germline, CDR1 is SGHVS and CDR2 FQNEAQ. CDR3 nucleotides: TGTGCCAGCAGCCCCCCGACAAGCACAGATACGCAGTATTTT. Translation gives CASSPPTSTDTQYF.

The chain recombines TRBV7-6 with TRBJ1-5, with a weak D call TRBD1 (6 bases). This CDR3 contains 13 residues. The germline V and J ends were trimmed by 5 bases and 4 bases, with 9 bases remaining between them. Germline CDR1 is SGHVS and CDR2 is FNYEAQ. The DNA for the CDR3 is TGTGCCAGCAGCAAACAGGGAAATCAGCCCCAGCATTTT. It specifies CASSKQGNQPQHF.

V and J are TRBV5-1 and TRBJ1-5; D not certain. The CDR3 runs 13 residues. Germline CDR1 reads SGHRS; CDR2 reads YFSETQ. Trimming removed 2 bases from V and 4 bases from J, with 7 bases in between. The CDR3 sequence is CASSFSENQPQHF. For the CDR3, the DNA is TGCGCCAGCAGCTTCTCGGAGAATCAGCCCCAGCATTTT.

The chain uses TRBV18 and TRBJ1-4; D is unclear. This CDR3 spans 16 amino acids. Trimming removed 2 bases at V and 8 bases at J, with 18 bases between. Germline loops: CDR1 KGHSH, CDR2 LQKENI. The CDR3 is CASSPGVTSLGEKLFF. In DNA, the CDR3 is TGTGCCAGCTCACCAGGTGTCACATCCCTCGGGGAAAAACTGTTTTTT.

A single count supports this clone. The CDR3 sequence is CAAGPIGAYEQYF. CDR3 in DNA: TGTGCCGCAGGGCCTATAGGGGCCTACGAGCAGTACTTC. This sequence joins TRBV19 and TRBJ2-7, with D possibly matching TRBD1 (5 bases). V lost 11 bases and J lost 2, with 16 bases in between. This CDR3 contains 13 residues. In germline, CDR1 is LNHDA, CDR2 SQIVND (reference sequence). The whole variable domain, filled in from reference TRBV19 and TRBJ2-7, reads DGGITQSPKYLFRKEGQNVTLSCEQNLNHDAMYWYRQDPGQGLRLIYYSQIVNDFQKGDIAEGYSVSREKKESFPLTVTSAQKNPTAFYLCAAGPIGAYEQYFGPGTRLTVT.

This clone has a single count. This chain links TRBV6-1 with TRBJ1-5; D is unresolved. There are 16 residues in the CDR3. Trimming stripped 2 bases from V and 4 bases from J, with 15 bases between. Germline V CDR1 and CDR2: MNHNS, SASEGT. CDR3 sequence reads: CASSEWAVFSNQPQHF. The CDR3, as DNA: TGTGCCAGCAGTGAATGGGCCGTCTTCTCGAATCAGCCCCAGCATTTT.

This chain joins TRBV7-3 and TRBJ1-1; TRBD1 is a possible D gene (5 bases). Trimming cost V 0 bases and J 7 bases, with 12 bases left between them. Per the germline V gene, CDR1 is SGHTA and CDR2 is FQGTGA. The CDR3 spans 14 residues. Written as DNA, the CDR3 is TGTGCCAGCAGCTTAACCCCCGGGGCGAGTGAAGCTTTCTTT. This translates into CASSLTPGASEAFF.

The V call is TRBV30, the J call TRBJ1-1, with TRBD1 as a possible D gene (6 bases). Germline values: CDR1 GTSNPN, CDR2 SVGIG (reference sequence). The CDR3 spans 13 residues. Trimming stripped 3 bases from V and 5 bases from J, with 13 bases between. CDR3 region: CAWSNRGGTEAFF. Written as DNA, the CDR3 is TGTGCCTGGAGCAATAGGGGGGGAACTGAAGCTTTCTTT.

This chain connects TRBV27 to TRBJ1-1; unclear D gene. The germline gives CDR1 MNHEY, CDR2 SMNVEV (reference sequence). CDR3 length: 13 residues. Trimming cost V 3 bases and J 4 bases, with 9 bases left between them. The DNA of the CDR3 is TGTGCCAGCAGTTTTCGTGGGAGCACTGAAGCTTTCTTT. Translated: CASSFRGSTEAFF.

The table lists this clone with a count of one. The chain couples TRBV19 to TRBJ2-5; D unresolved. The V end was cut by 6 bases, the J end by 5 bases, with 7 bases between. The CDR3 contains 11 residues. Germline V gene sequence: CDR1 LNHDA, CDR2 SQIVND (reference sequence). The CDR3 protein is CASSLGETQYF. The CDR3 DNA sequence: TGTGCCAGTAGCCTAGGGGAGACCCAGTACTTC.

The chain couples TRBV2 to TRBJ2-3; no firm D call. The CDR3 runs 11 residues. Germline CDR1 and CDR2: SNHLY and FYNNEI. Between the trimmed V and J ends, which lost 8 bases and 0 bases, there was a span of 3 bases. The CDR3 DNA follows: TGTGCCAGCTTTAGCACAGATACGCAGTATTTT. Its translation is CASFSTDTQYF.

CDR3 sequence (DNA): TGTGCCAGCAGTCCACAGGGGGCCATCTCCTACGAGCAGTACTTC. Its translation: CASSPQGAISYEQYF. The chain is built from TRBV6-6 and TRBJ2-7; 9 nucleotides match TRBD1. The CDR3 loop spans 15 amino acids. V gave up 5 bases and J gave up 0 bases; unmatched junction bases: 5. Germline loops: CDR1 MNHNY, CDR2 SVGAGI (reference sequence).

The rearrangement links TRBV4-2 to TRBJ1-3; D ambiguous. V gave up 4 bases and J gave up 2 bases, with 15 bases separating them. The V gene's germline CDR1 is LGHNA and CDR2 YNFKEQ. The CDR3 runs to 16 residues. CDR3 bases: TGTGCCAGCAGCCCCCAGCGGCGTATAACTGGAAACACCATATATTTT. It codes for CASSPQRRITGNTIYF.

The sample holds one count of this clone. The V call is TRBV27, the J call TRBJ1-6, with a possible D match to TRBD1 (6 bases). This CDR3 comprises 14 residues. Germline V gene data show CDR1 as MNHEY and CDR2 as SMNVEV (reference sequence). Trimming cost V 6 bases and J 9 bases, with 15 bases left between them. The CDR3 DNA sequence: TGTGCCAGCAGGTACAGGGATTGGGGTTCACCCCTCCACTTT. Translated: CASRYRDWGSPLHF.

The J gene is TRBJ2-1, the V gene TRBV19; 9 bases align to TRBD2. The CDR3 totals 15 residues. J lost 7 bases, V lost 6 bases, and 10 bases had no gene match. Germline assignment: CDR1 LNHDA and CDR2 SQIVND (reference sequence). CDR3: CASSRPGLAWNEQFF. DNA for the CDR3: TGTGCCAGTAGCCGGCCGGGACTAGCATGGAATGAGCAGTTCTTC.

The genes are TRBV5-1 and TRBJ2-2; D may be TRBD1 (5 bases). Between the trimmed V and J ends, which lost 1 base and 8 bases, there was a span of 12 bases. This CDR3 has 14 amino acids. Germline CDR1 reads SGHRS; CDR2 reads YFSETQ. The CDR3 sequence is CASSLIVGAGELFF. The CDR3 DNA is TGCGCCAGCAGCTTGATTGTAGGGGCGGGGGAGCTGTTTTTT.

Here the CDR3 reads CASSLVPSNGQPQHF. CDR3 DNA: TGCGCCAGCAGCTTGGTTCCCTCCAATGGTCAGCCCCAGCATTTT. This chain connects TRBV5-1 to TRBJ1-5; D is undetermined. This CDR3 spans 15 amino acids. CDR1 SGHRS and CDR2 YFSETQ come from the germline V gene. V lost 0 bases, J lost 6 bases, and 13 bases lay in between. Complete variable domain (other parts from reference TRBV5-1 and TRBJ1-5): KAGVTQTPRYLIKTRGQQVTLSCSPISGHRSVSWYQQTPGQGLQFLFEYFSETQRNKGNFPGRFSGRQFSNSRSEMNVSTLELGDSALYLCASSLVPSNGQPQHFGDGTRLSIL.